A single sample is the source of the 20 T cell receptor beta chains below, sequenced in a study of T cell responses to AZD1222 COVID-19 vaccine. Here immunoSEQ multiplex PCR was the method, and the copy in TCRdb shows in-frame clones only, minus some. Found here are approximately 89,000 clones, roughly 84% of them singletons; the top ten hold about 14%. The sequencing used peripheral blood, collected on day 0 of AZD1222 vaccination. The receptors derive from an adult in good health.

This chain uses TRBV2 with TRBJ2-5; D tentatively reads TRBD1 or TRBD2 (5 bases each). There are 13 residues in the CDR3. Germline values: CDR1 SNHLY, CDR2 FYNNEI. Trimming took off 8 bases at V and 3 bases at J, with 13 bases between the two ends. CDR3 DNA sequence: TGTGCCAGCGGTGGGGGAAGGGAAGAGACCCAGTACTTC. Its protein is CASGGGREETQYF.

The chain employs TRBV4-1 and TRBJ2-2, with D uncertain. Deletions cut 2 bases from V and 8 bases from J, with 12 bases between. The CDR3 runs to 14 residues. The germline CDR1 and CDR2 sequences are MGHRA and YSYEKL. This CDR3 reads CASSQKDRLGELFF. CDR3 nucleotides: TGCGCCAGCAGCCAAAAGGATAGGCTGGGGGAGCTGTTTTTT.

The genes are TRBV28 and TRBJ1-2, with no clear D. Germline lookup yields CDR1 MDHEN and CDR2 SYDVKM. This CDR3 region has 12 residues. Trimming removed 3 bases from V and 2 bases from J, with 4 bases in between. The CDR3 DNA is TGTGCCAGCAGTTTCCCCAACTATGGCTACACCTTC. Its protein product is CASSFPNYGYTF.

The chain recombines TRBV27 with TRBJ2-1; 9 nucleotides match TRBD1. J gave up 7 bases and V 6 bases, and 10 bases lay outside the gene matches. This CDR3 has 15 residues. The germline V gene has CDR1 MNHEY and CDR2 SMNVEV (reference sequence). This CDR3 reads CASSLPGQGRNEQFF. DNA for the CDR3: TGTGCCAGCAGCCTACCGGGACAGGGTAGGAATGAGCAGTTCTTC.

The chain couples TRBV6-5 to TRBJ1-4; 9 bases match TRBD1. The CDR3 runs to 14 residues. In germline, CDR1 is MNHEY, CDR2 SVGAGI. After removal of 7 bases from V and 7 bases from J, the junction contained 7 bases not matched to a gene. The CDR3 DNA sequence: TGTGCCAGCAAGGGGACAGGGACTGTTGAAAAACTGTTTTTT. Its translation: CASKGTGTVEKLFF.

The rearrangement joins TRBV27 to TRBJ2-7, with 7 bases identical to TRBD1. The V gene end was trimmed by 2 bases and the J gene end by 2 bases; junction bases not matched to a gene: 15. This CDR3 region has 18 residues. Germline-derived CDR1 and CDR2 are MNHEY and SMNVEV (reference sequence). The CDR3 nucleotides read TGTGCCAGCAGTTTAAGGGGGCGTGCCGGGACACCTACCTACGAGCAGTACTTC. It specifies CASSLRGRAGTPTYEQYF.

The chain recombines TRBV19 with TRBJ1-2; unclear D gene. Germline assignment: CDR1 LNHDA and CDR2 SQIVND (reference sequence). The CDR3 is 11 amino acids. V shed 5 bases and J shed 1 base, with 2 bases lying between them. Here the CDR3 DNA reads TGTGCCAGTAGTTTTAACTATGGCTACACCTTC. Amino acids: CASSFNYGYTF.

The rearrangement joins TRBV3-1 (or the pseudogene TRBV3-2) to TRBJ2-3, with TRBD2 identical over 13 bases. The CDR3 loop spans 17 amino acids. The J segment lost 8 bases and the V segment lost 3 bases, leaving 11 bases of the junction unmatched. CDR1 is LGHDT, CDR2 YNNKEL, per germline (reference sequence). In DNA form, the CDR3 reads TGTGCCAGCAGCCAGACTAGCGGGGGGACCCCTTCGGGTACGCAGTATTTT. Translation: CASSQTSGGTPSGTQYF.

The sample holds one count of this clone. This chain links TRBV14 with TRBJ2-5; a weak D match, TRBD2 (5 bases). The ends were cut back, 2 bases at V and 5 bases at J, with 9 bases in the middle. The length of the CDR3 is 13 residues. Germline CDR1 and CDR2: SGHDN and FVKESK. In nucleotides, the CDR3 is TGTGCCAGCAGCCAACCGGGGTCGGAGACCCAGTACTTC. It encodes CASSQPGSETQYF.

V gene TRBV5-5 combines with J gene TRBJ2-3, with 9 bases aligning to TRBD1. With V trimmed by 3 bases and J by 5 bases, 13 bases remained unmatched. Looked up from germline, CDR1 is SGHKS and CDR2 is YYEKEE (reference sequence). The CDR3 consists of 17 residues. As DNA, the CDR3 is TGTGCCAGCAGCTACAGGGGGCCCAGCGGGCTTCAAGATACGCAGTATTTT. It is translated as CASSYRGPSGLQDTQYF. The full variable domain, rest sourced from reference TRBV5-5 and TRBJ2-3, is DAGVTQSPTHLIKTRGQQVTLRCSPISGHKSVSWYQQVLGQGPQFIFQYYEKEERGRGNFPDRFSARQFPNYSSELNVNALLLGDSALYLCASSYRGPSGLQDTQYFGPGTRLTVL.

This clone was observed once. Other DNA variants within this sample encode the same CDR3. This chain connects TRBV7-2 to TRBJ1-2; D is possibly TRBD1 (5 bases). Germline V gene data show CDR1 as SGHTA and CDR2 as FQGNSA. V was cut by 1 base and J by 2 bases, with 5 bases left in between. The CDR3 loop spans 13 amino acids. In DNA form, the CDR3 reads TGTGCCAGCAGCTTAGGACAGAACTATGGCTACACCTTC. Its translation is CASSLGQNYGYTF.

This chain links TRBV12-5 with TRBJ1-3; D is ambiguous. This CDR3 region has 16 residues. Germline CDR1 reads LGHNT; CDR2 reads FRNRAP. The V gene lost 3 bases and the J gene lost 0 bases, with 12 bases spanning the gap. CDR3 coding DNA: TGTGCTAGTGGTTTATGGCAGAGGGTCTCTGGAAACACCATATATTTT. Amino acid sequence: CASGLWQRVSGNTIYF.

The chain uses TRBV4-2 and TRBJ1-2; D remains unclear. CDR3 length equals 13 residues. Germline V CDR1 and CDR2: LGHNA, YNFKEQ. The germline V and J ends were trimmed by 0 bases and 2 bases, with 4 bases remaining between them. CDR3 residues: CASSQEQNYGYTF. The CDR3 bases are TGTGCCAGCAGCCAAGAGCAGAACTATGGCTACACCTTC.

The rearrangement joins TRBV28 to TRBJ2-3; no clear D. The CDR3 runs to 11 residues. Germline CDR1 is MDHEN and CDR2 is SYDVKM. V gave up 3 bases and J gave up 4 bases, with 2 bases separating them. The CDR3 nucleotides read TGTGCCAGCAGTTTGTCAGATACGCAGTATTTT. It yields the protein CASSLSDTQYF.

This chain connects TRBV7-2 to TRBJ1-2, with D possibly being TRBD1 (6 bases). This CDR3 is 13 amino acids long. V dropped 5 bases and J dropped 4 bases, with 11 bases sitting between them. Germline V gene data show CDR1 as SGHTA and CDR2 as FQGNSA. The CDR3 DNA is TGTGCCAGCAGCCAGGACAGCATCTATGGCTACACCTTC. It encodes CASSQDSIYGYTF.

This CDR3 reads CASKLVQVSSYEQYF. CDR3 sequence (DNA): TGTGCCAGCAAGCTCGTTCAGGTGAGCTCCTACGAGCAGTACTTC. The chain recombines TRBV6-5 with TRBJ2-7, with D unresolved. CDR1 is MNHEY and CDR2 is SVGAGI in the germline V gene. V was pared by 7 bases and J by 0 bases, with 16 bases between. The CDR3 contains 15 residues.

The chain combines TRBV4-2 with TRBJ1-2; 8 bases line up with TRBD1. V gave up 4 bases and J gave up 1 base; unmatched junction bases: 8. This CDR3 region has 16 residues. Germline V gene data show CDR1 as LGHNA and CDR2 as YNFKEQ. DNA of the CDR3: TGTGCCAGCAGCCCGGACGGACAGGGAGTTAACTATGGCTACACCTTC. Residues: CASSPDGQGVNYGYTF.

The rearrangement uses TRBV19 and TRBJ1-6; the D is unclear. This CDR3 comprises 13 residues. CDR1 LNHDA and CDR2 SQIVND come from the germline V gene (reference sequence). The germline V and J ends were trimmed by 7 bases and 11 bases, with 15 bases remaining between them. CDR3 in DNA: TGTGCCAGTATGGAGAGCCCAACAGCACCCCTCCACTTT. It specifies CASMESPTAPLHF.

The V and J genes are TRBV4-1 and TRBJ1-6; no clear D. The germline V and J ends were trimmed by 10 bases and 10 bases, with 17 bases remaining between them. The CDR3 runs 13 residues. Germline CDR1 and CDR2: MGHRA and YSYEKL. CDR3 residues: CATSPGGISPLHF. The DNA for the CDR3 is TGCGCCACAAGCCCAGGCGGGATCTCACCCCTCCACTTT.

This sequence joins TRBV3-1 (or the pseudogene TRBV3-2) and TRBJ1-2, with 9 bases that match TRBD1. The CDR3 extends over 17 amino acids. Per germline, CDR1 LGHDT and CDR2 YNNKEL (reference sequence). V lost 0 bases, J lost 5 bases, and 10 bases stayed unmatched. The CDR3 here is CASSQEPTGTGYYGYTF. CDR3 DNA sequence: TGTGCCAGCAGCCAAGAGCCTACCGGGACAGGGTATTATGGCTACACCTTC.